This TCR beta chain was sequenced during a study of shared clonotypes between healthy human individuals. Findings and caveats of the study: Naive subsets usually exceeded memory subsets in estimated richness. Clonotypes not shared had lower generation probabilities than those common to all four donors.

It was CD45RO-negative cells, positively selected for CCR7, that made up naive CD8 cells, with terminally differentiated effector memory CD45RA+ cells excluded. A remark on this clone: The target antigen is unknown.

V gave up 5 bases and J gave up 0 bases, with 10 bases separating them. Germline V gives CDR1 PRHDT, CDR2 FYEKMQ (reference sequence). The CDR3 contains 14 residues. Over several immunoSEQ plates, each subset's genomic DNA was distributed in even portions. Using immunoSEQ multiplex PCR, the repertoire was profiled, and TCRdb retains in-frame clones only, with some absent. Among about 2,100,000 clones listed, about 92% were seen once. Material: naive CD8+ T cells from PBMCs. The receptor's source is a man younger than 35 in good health. Some clones in this sample may be carry-over from other donors' samples. The chain joins TRBV13 to TRBJ1-1, with D tentatively TRBD1 (6 bases). CDR3 DNA: TGTGCCAGCAGCCCCTGGGGGCTGAACACTGAAGCTTTCTTT. The encoded protein is CASSPWGLNTEAFF.